The clone carrying this T cell receptor beta chain was counted many times. What it binds is unknown. CDR1 is SGHAT, CDR2 FQNNGV, per germline. CDR3 length: 18 residues. V lost 1 base, J lost 4 bases, and 5 bases stayed unmatched. Time point specified: persistent/refractory GD, antithyroid drugs over 5 years with positive TRAb. Construction of the TCR library relied on RNA isolated from PBMCs. Through Arm-PCR of CDR3 regions and iRepertoire HTBI primers, TCR beta libraries were built. One entry per CDR3 protein results from TCRdb running MiXCR on the multiplex PCR reads. Of around 300,000 distinct CDR3 sequences listed, around 23% are singletons. This sample stems from a study of regulatory T cells in long-lasting Graves disease. Notes on the study in general: Results may be inaccurate due to the small sample size. Thyroid tissue was not studied; only peripheral blood was.

The chain is built from TRBV11-2 and TRBJ2-6; TRBD1 matches 12 bases. The sample consisted of peripheral blood mononuclear cells (PBMCs), taken when the disease was refractory, from a patient treated with antithyroid drugs. The source of this sequence is a female donor with Graves disease. CDR3 sequence: CASSLVGQGAWGANVLTF. DNA of the CDR3: TGTGCCAGCAGCTTAGTGGGACAGGGGGCGTGGGGGGCCAACGTCCTGACTTTC.